Listed below are T cell receptor beta chains from one sample, sequenced in a study of blood T cell repertoires in COVID-19. Clones were read by immunoSEQ multiplex PCR, and TCRdb kept only the in-frame ones, dropping some. Of around 250,000 clones listed, 86% are singletons. The specimen was peripheral blood. The receptors here all came from a woman aged 25-40 years with active or convalescent COVID-19. CDR3s include the opening cysteine and the closing phenylalanine or tryptophan. Each record gives: V gene, clone size, J gene, D gene, CDR3 protein, CDR3 DNA. D genes are given only for firm matches. Expanded clones are given a class, and other clones once, few, many or no size at all.

V gene: TRBV5-6
clone size: few
J gene: TRBJ1-2
D gene: NA
CDR3 protein: CASSFTTSGNYGYTF
CDR3 DNA: TGTGCCAGCAGCTTCACCACCTCAGGGAACTATGGCTACACCTTC

V gene: TRBV28
clone size: NA
J gene: TRBJ1-1
D gene: NA
CDR3 protein: CASSFLNTEAFF
CDR3 DNA: TGTGCCAGCAGCTTTTTGAACACTGAAGCTTTCTTT

V gene: TRBV28
clone size: NA
J gene: TRBJ1-5
D gene: NA
CDR3 protein: CASSFESGFNQPQHF
CDR3 DNA: TGTGCCAGCAGTTTTGAGTCGGGGTTCAATCAGCCCCAGCATTTT

V gene: TRBV25-1
clone size: NA
J gene: TRBJ2-5
D gene: NA
CDR3 protein: CASSEYGDPKETQYF
CDR3 DNA: TGTGCCAGCAGTGAATACGGAGATCCAAAAGAGACCCAGTACTTC

V gene: TRBV10-1
clone size: NA
J gene: TRBJ2-3
D gene: NA
CDR3 protein: CAALAGAFTDTQYF
CDR3 DNA: TGCGCCGCCCTGGCGGGGGCCTTCACAGATACGCAGTATTTT

V gene: TRBV6-6
clone size: NA
J gene: TRBJ1-5
D gene: NA
CDR3 protein: CASSYFGVGGQPQHF
CDR3 DNA: TGTGCCAGCAGTTACTTTGGTGTAGGGGGACAGCCCCAGCATTTT

V gene: TRBV19
clone size: NA
J gene: TRBJ2-1
D gene: TRBD1
CDR3 protein: CASSKDRSSYNEQFF
CDR3 DNA: TGTGCCAGTAGTAAGGACAGGAGCTCCTACAATGAGCAGTTCTTC

V gene: TRBV3-1/TRBV3-2
clone size: few
J gene: TRBJ2-7
D gene: TRBD1
CDR3 protein: CASSQGTGGIRAYEQYF
CDR3 DNA: TGTGCCAGCAGCCAAGGGACAGGGGGCATCCGAGCCTACGAGCAGTACTTC

V gene: TRBV25-1
clone size: NA
J gene: TRBJ1-6
D gene: TRBD1
CDR3 protein: CASSSDRGNSPLHF
CDR3 DNA: TGTGCCAGCAGTAGTGACAGGGGCAATTCACCCCTCCACTTT

V gene: TRBV10-3
clone size: NA
J gene: TRBJ1-5
D gene: NA
CDR3 protein: CAISESGQGMSNQPQHF
CDR3 DNA: TGTGCCATCAGTGAGTCGGGGCAGGGGATGAGCAATCAGCCCCAGCATTTT

V gene: TRBV5-1
clone size: NA
J gene: TRBJ1-1
D gene: TRBD1
CDR3 protein: CASRFTGAGAEAFF
CDR3 DNA: TGCGCCAGCAGGTTTACAGGGGCCGGCGCTGAAGCTTTCTTT

V gene: TRBV10-1
clone size: NA
J gene: TRBJ2-2
D gene: NA
CDR3 protein: CASSRDLTTGELFF
CDR3 DNA: TGCGCCAGCAGCCGGGATCTAACCACCGGGGAGCTGTTTTTT

V gene: TRBV3-1/TRBV3-2
clone size: once
J gene: TRBJ1-1
D gene: NA
CDR3 protein: CASSQDEREAEAFF
CDR3 DNA: TGTGCCAGCAGCCAAGATGAGAGGGAAGCGGAAGCTTTCTTT

V gene: TRBV7-8
clone size: NA
J gene: TRBJ2-3
D gene: TRBD2
CDR3 protein: CASSLAGTITDTQYF
CDR3 DNA: TGTGCCAGCAGCTTAGCGGGGACTATCACAGATACGCAGTATTTT

V gene: TRBV29-1
clone size: once
J gene: TRBJ1-3
D gene: TRBD1
CDR3 protein: CSVEKGAVGNTIYF
CDR3 DNA: TGCAGCGTTGAGAAGGGGGCAGTGGGAAACACCATATATTTT

V gene: TRBV3-1/TRBV3-2
clone size: NA
J gene: TRBJ1-4
D gene: TRBD1
CDR3 protein: CASSLRQGERFDEKLFF
CDR3 DNA: TGTGCCAGCAGCCTTCGACAGGGAGAACGGTTCGATGAAAAACTGTTTTTT

V gene: TRBV6-2/TRBV6-3
clone size: NA
J gene: TRBJ2-1
D gene: NA
CDR3 protein: CASRPIGTSYNEQFF
CDR3 DNA: TGTGCCAGCAGACCTATTGGGACATCTTACAATGAGCAGTTCTTC

V gene: TRBV19
clone size: NA
J gene: TRBJ1-5
D gene: TRBD1
CDR3 protein: CASSITGQALNQPQHF
CDR3 DNA: TGTGCCAGTAGTATAACGGGACAGGCCCTAAATCAGCCCCAGCATTTT

V gene: TRBV7-9
clone size: NA
J gene: TRBJ1-2
D gene: NA
CDR3 protein: CASSRSGDYGYTF
CDR3 DNA: TGTGCCAGCAGCCGTTCAGGGGACTATGGCTACACCTTC

V gene: TRBV7-2
clone size: NA
J gene: TRBJ2-1
D gene: NA
CDR3 protein: CASSLRESDNEQFF
CDR3 DNA: TGTGCCAGCAGCCTCAGGGAATCGGACAATGAGCAGTTCTTC

V gene: TRBV29-1
clone size: NA
J gene: TRBJ2-7
D gene: NA
CDR3 protein: CSVAREPYEQYF
CDR3 DNA: TGCAGCGTTGCTCGGGAACCCTACGAGCAGTACTTC

V gene: TRBV2
clone size: NA
J gene: TRBJ1-2
D gene: TRBD1
CDR3 protein: CASSRDSLGGYTF
CDR3 DNA: TGTGCCAGCAGTAGGGACAGCCTCGGTGGCTACACCTTC

V gene: TRBV11-2
clone size: few
J gene: TRBJ2-4
D gene: TRBD2
CDR3 protein: CASSSLGTSGGKNIQYF
CDR3 DNA: TGTGCCAGCAGCTCGCTGGGGACTAGCGGGGGGAAAAACATTCAGTACTTC

V gene: TRBV6-2/TRBV6-3
clone size: NA
J gene: TRBJ2-1
D gene: NA
CDR3 protein: CASSPVLGEQFF
CDR3 DNA: TGTGCCAGCAGTCCCGTCCTAGGTGAGCAGTTCTTC

V gene: TRBV13
clone size: few
J gene: TRBJ2-3
D gene: TRBD2
CDR3 protein: CASSRRLAGVSTDTQYF
CDR3 DNA: TGTGCCAGCAGCCGCCGACTAGCGGGGGTTAGCACAGATACGCAGTATTTT

V gene: TRBV5-6
clone size: NA
J gene: TRBJ1-2
D gene: NA
CDR3 protein: CASSSGGIYGYTF
CDR3 DNA: TGTGCCAGCAGCTCCGGGGGGATCTATGGCTACACCTTC

V gene: TRBV6-6
clone size: NA
J gene: TRBJ2-7
D gene: TRBD2
CDR3 protein: CATLIKLAGEFGEQYF
CDR3 DNA: TGTGCCACCTTGATTAAACTAGCGGGGGAGTTTGGCGAGCAGTACTTC

V gene: TRBV7-9
clone size: NA
J gene: TRBJ2-6
D gene: TRBD1
CDR3 protein: CASSPGQGYNGANVLTF
CDR3 DNA: TGTGCCAGCAGCCCGGGACAGGGATATAATGGGGCCAACGTCCTGACTTTC

V gene: TRBV7-9
clone size: NA
J gene: TRBJ1-4
D gene: NA
CDR3 protein: CASSPARERNEKLFF
CDR3 DNA: TGTGCCAGCAGCCCGGCTCGGGAGAGAAATGAAAAACTGTTTTTT

V gene: TRBV7-9
clone size: NA
J gene: TRBJ1-5
D gene: NA
CDR3 protein: CASSLATGHQPQHF
CDR3 DNA: TGTGCCAGCAGCTTAGCTACAGGGCATCAGCCCCAGCATTTT

V gene: TRBV3-1/TRBV3-2
clone size: NA
J gene: TRBJ2-4
D gene: TRBD2
CDR3 protein: CASSQKAGGRLGKNIQYF
CDR3 DNA: TGTGCCAGCAGCCAAAAAGCGGGGGGGCGGTTGGGCAAAAACATTCAGTACTTC

V gene: TRBV27
clone size: NA
J gene: TRBJ2-7
D gene: NA
CDR3 protein: CASSLGHHSSYEQYF
CDR3 DNA: TGTGCCAGCAGTTTAGGACATCATAGCTCCTACGAGCAGTACTTC

V gene: TRBV18
clone size: NA
J gene: TRBJ2-5
D gene: TRBD1
CDR3 protein: CASSPLRGPQETQYF
CDR3 DNA: TGTGCCAGCTCACCACTCAGGGGGCCTCAAGAGACCCAGTACTTC

V gene: TRBV7-6
clone size: NA
J gene: TRBJ2-5
D gene: NA
CDR3 protein: CASSLSRGAQETQYF
CDR3 DNA: TGTGCCAGCAGCTTATCACGTGGGGCTCAAGAGACCCAGTACTTC

V gene: TRBV24-1
clone size: NA
J gene: TRBJ2-3
D gene: NA
CDR3 protein: CATSDSGRGSTDTQYF
CDR3 DNA: TGTGCCACCAGTGATTCAGGGCGGGGATCCACAGATACGCAGTATTTT

V gene: TRBV4-1
clone size: few
J gene: TRBJ2-3
D gene: TRBD2
CDR3 protein: CASSQEVAGGYTDTQYF
CDR3 DNA: TGCGCCAGCAGCCAAGAGGTAGCGGGGGGCTACACAGATACGCAGTATTTT

V gene: TRBV19
clone size: NA
J gene: TRBJ1-1
D gene: NA
CDR3 protein: CASKQGYSTEAFF
CDR3 DNA: TGTGCCAGTAAACAGGGTTACAGCACTGAAGCTTTCTTT

V gene: TRBV19
clone size: NA
J gene: TRBJ1-4
D gene: TRBD1
CDR3 protein: CASSFGTGINEKLFF
CDR3 DNA: TGTGCCAGTAGTTTCGGGACAGGGATAAATGAAAAACTGTTTTTT

V gene: TRBV20-1
clone size: NA
J gene: TRBJ1-2
D gene: NA
CDR3 protein: CSEVTGYGYTF
CDR3 DNA: TGCAGTGAGGTGACGGGGTATGGCTACACCTTC

V gene: TRBV5-6
clone size: NA
J gene: TRBJ1-1
D gene: NA
CDR3 protein: CASSLGAGAFF
CDR3 DNA: TGTGCCAGCAGCTTGGGAGCAGGAGCTTTCTTT

V gene: TRBV7-9
clone size: NA
J gene: TRBJ1-5
D gene: NA
CDR3 protein: CASSFNGIGQPQHF
CDR3 DNA: TGTGCCAGCAGCTTTAACGGGATAGGGCAGCCCCAGCATTTT

V gene: TRBV9
clone size: NA
J gene: TRBJ1-1
D gene: TRBD1
CDR3 protein: CASSPTGGGITEAFF
CDR3 DNA: TGTGCCAGCAGCCCGACTGGAGGGGGCATCACTGAAGCTTTCTTT

V gene: TRBV9
clone size: few
J gene: TRBJ2-5
D gene: TRBD1
CDR3 protein: CASSTHGQVQETQYF
CDR3 DNA: TGTGCCAGCAGCACCCACGGACAGGTCCAAGAGACCCAGTACTTC

V gene: TRBV6-5
clone size: NA
J gene: TRBJ2-1
D gene: NA
CDR3 protein: CASSIEVARRHEQFF
CDR3 DNA: TGTGCCAGCAGTATCGAGGTGGCTCGGAGGCATGAGCAGTTCTTC